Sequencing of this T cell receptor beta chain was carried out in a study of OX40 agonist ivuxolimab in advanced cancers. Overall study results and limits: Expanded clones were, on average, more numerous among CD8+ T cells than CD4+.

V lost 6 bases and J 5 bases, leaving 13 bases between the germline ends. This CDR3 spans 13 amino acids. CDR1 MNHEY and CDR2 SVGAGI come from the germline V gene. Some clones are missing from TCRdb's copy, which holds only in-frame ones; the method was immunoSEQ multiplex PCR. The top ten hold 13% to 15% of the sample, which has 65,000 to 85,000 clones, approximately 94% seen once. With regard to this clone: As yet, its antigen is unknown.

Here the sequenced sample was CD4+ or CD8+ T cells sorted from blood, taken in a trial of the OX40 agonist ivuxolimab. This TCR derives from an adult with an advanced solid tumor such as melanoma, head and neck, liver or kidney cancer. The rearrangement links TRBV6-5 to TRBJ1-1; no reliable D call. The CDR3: CASSIGWWTEAFF. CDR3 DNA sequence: TGTGCCAGCAGCATCGGGTGGTGGACTGAAGCTTTCTTT.